The source of this T cell receptor beta chain is a study of early T cells in non-severe SARS-CoV-2 infection. As for the study in general: Alpha and beta chains were unpaired, from unsorted whole-blood bulk RNA.

The study's findings and limits: Anti-spike CD8 responses were favored by VDJdb matching, which missed private and CD4 specificities.

To note about this clonotype: Antigen: not known.

V gave up 0 bases and J gave up 6 bases, with 11 bases separating them. The CDR3 contains 15 residues. Per the germline V gene, CDR1 is MNHEY and CDR2 is SVGAGI. Attachment of unique molecular identifiers was made to individual cDNA molecules. TCRdb re-derived calls from the 5' RACE reads in MiXCR, one entry per CDR3 protein. The sample lists approximately 38,000 distinct CDR3 sequences; 4.5% to 5% were seen once. This rearrangement joins TRBV6-5 to TRBJ1-4; TRBD1 might be the D (5 bases). The receptor comes from an adult who was a healthcare worker with PCR-confirmed SARS-CoV-2 infection or an uninfected control (not recorded which). Specimen: whole blood. CDR3 protein: CASSYSWVRDEKLFF. The CDR3 region has the DNA TGTGCCAGCAGTTACTCGTGGGTCAGGGATGAAAAACTGTTTTTT.